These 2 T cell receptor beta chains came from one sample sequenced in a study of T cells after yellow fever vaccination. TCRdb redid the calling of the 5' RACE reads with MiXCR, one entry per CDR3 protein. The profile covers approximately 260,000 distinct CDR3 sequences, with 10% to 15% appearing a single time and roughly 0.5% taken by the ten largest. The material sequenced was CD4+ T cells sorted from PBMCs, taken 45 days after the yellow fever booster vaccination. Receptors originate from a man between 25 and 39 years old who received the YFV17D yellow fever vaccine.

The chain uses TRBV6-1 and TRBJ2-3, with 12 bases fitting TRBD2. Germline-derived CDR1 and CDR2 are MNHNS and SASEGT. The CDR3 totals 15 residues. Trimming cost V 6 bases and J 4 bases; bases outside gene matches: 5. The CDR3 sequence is CASRLTSGSADTQYF. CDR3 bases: TGTGCCAGCAGACTGACTAGCGGGAGCGCAGATACGCAGTATTTT.

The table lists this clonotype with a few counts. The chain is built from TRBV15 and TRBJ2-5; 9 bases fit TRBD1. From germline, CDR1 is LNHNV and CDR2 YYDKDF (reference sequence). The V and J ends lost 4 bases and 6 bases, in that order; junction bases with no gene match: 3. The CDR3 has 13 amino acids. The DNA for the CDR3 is TGTGCCACCAGCATGGGACAGGGACAGACCCAGTACTTC. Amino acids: CATSMGQGQTQYF.